Sample share makes the clone carrying this T cell receptor beta chain medium-sized. Bulk tumor gDNA, 550 to 600 ng per sample, served as the TCR template. Biopsy collection occurred during surgery, with several far-apart biopsies per primary tumor. Before undergoing curative surgery, patients had newly diagnosed non-small cell lung cancer that was untreated. Everyone who gave samples had just been diagnosed with non-small cell lung cancer and was having surgery with curative intent. A multiplex PCR containing 32 V primers and 13 J primers was used to amplify TCR beta CDR3. TCRdb called the multiplex PCR reads again in MiXCR, with one record for every CDR3 protein. In the table there are roughly 14,000 distinct CDR3 sequences, roughly 29% of which are singletons. This sample was taken from a study of immune heterogeneity within non-small cell lung tumors. Trimming at V came to 5 bases and at J to 7 bases, leaving 8 bases not matched to a gene. The CDR3 extends over 14 amino acids. Germline CDR1 and CDR2: MDHEN and SYDVKM.

This receptor was identified in a man aged 40-49 years with non-small cell lung cancer. This chain links TRBV28 with TRBJ1-2, with TRBD1 identical over 9 bases. What was sequenced was lung tumor tissue. CDR3 region: CASSPAGTGLGYTF. The CDR3 nucleotides are TGTGCCAGCAGTCCCGCCGGGACAGGGCTTGGCTACACCTTC.